This TCR beta chain was obtained from a study of patients and donors after allogeneic stem cell transplantation. TCRdb re-derived calls from the RT-PCR reads in MiXCR, one entry per CDR3 protein. The data contain under 200,000 distinct CDR3 sequences, approximately 31% of them singletons. V shed 0 bases, J shed 2 bases, and the junction held 4 bases outside the gene matches. Germline CDR1 reads MNHEY; CDR2 reads SVGAGI. CDR3 length equals 16 residues. The TCR was taken from a human donor who was either an allogeneic HSCT recipient or a stem cell or donor lymphocyte infusion donor (not recorded which). It is not recorded whose cells these are; they may come from a transplant donor. The rearrangement joins TRBV6-5 to TRBJ2-1; TRBD1 aligns across 7 bases. Sequenced input: blood, either unsorted or a sorted T cell fraction (not recorded which). CDR3 loop: CASSYSTGAPYNEQFF. Written as DNA, the CDR3 is TGTGCCAGCAGTTACTCTACAGGGGCACCCTACAATGAGCAGTTCTTC.